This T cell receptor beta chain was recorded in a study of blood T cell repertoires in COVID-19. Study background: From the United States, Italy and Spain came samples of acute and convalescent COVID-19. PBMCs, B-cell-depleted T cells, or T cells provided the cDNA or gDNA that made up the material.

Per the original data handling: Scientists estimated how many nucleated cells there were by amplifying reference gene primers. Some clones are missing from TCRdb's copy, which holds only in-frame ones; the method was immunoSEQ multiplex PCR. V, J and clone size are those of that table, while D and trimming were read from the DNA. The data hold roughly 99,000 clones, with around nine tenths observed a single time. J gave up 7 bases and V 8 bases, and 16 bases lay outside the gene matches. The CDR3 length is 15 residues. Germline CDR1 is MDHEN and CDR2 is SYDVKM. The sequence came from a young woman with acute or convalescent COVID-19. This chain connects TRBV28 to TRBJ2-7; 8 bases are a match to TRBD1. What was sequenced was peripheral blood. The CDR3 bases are TGTGCCAGCGCCGTGGGCGGACAGGGTGTGGGTGAGCAGTACTTC. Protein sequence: CASAVGGQGVGEQYF.